Listed below are T cell receptor beta chains from one sample, sequenced in a study of cytomegalovirus exposure and HLA in healthy donors. Repertoires were generated with immunoSEQ multiplex PCR, while TCRdb's copy carries only in-frame clones and drops some. Of 150,000 to 180,000 clones in the sample, around 84% were seen once. Sequenced sample: PBMCs. Receptor source: a woman aged 40 to 55 in good health and CMV-seropositive. The conserved cysteine and the conserved F or W are not part of the CDR3 here. A row's size may be missing; if present it is once, few, many or a size class.

j_call v_call clone_size cdr3_aa
TRBJ1-1 TRBV6-1 few ASQRDIESEAF
TRBJ2-7 TRBV11-1 - ASSPAGGTGHYEQY
TRBJ2-2 TRBV6-1 once AGAGGPSLAGELF
TRBJ1-3 TRBV6-1 - ASSSSSGNTIY
TRBJ2-5 TRBV28 - ASSPESQETQY
TRBJ2-6 TRBV19 - ASTLALPGANVLT
TRBJ2-2 TRBV5-4 - ASSIRGLNTGELF
TRBJ1-2 TRBV28 - ASSLGGASYGYT
TRBJ2-3 TRBV9 once ASSARGDRVTDTQY
TRBJ1-1 TRBV29-1 - SVFTPGGQPSEAF
TRBJ2-4 TRBV6-6 few ASSFSGTAQNIQY
TRBJ2-3 TRBV28 - ASSSGTSGSGKTDTQY
TRBJ1-1 TRBV2 - ATQTGAEAF
TRBJ2-1 TRBV5-1 - ASSFLRGGSYNEQF
TRBJ2-1 TRBV27 - ASTLRASGTNEQF
TRBJ2-7 TRBV14 once ASSQTGSSYEQY
TRBJ2-3 TRBV30 - AWSWGLAGSTDTQY
TRBJ2-3 TRBV7-2 few AKELAGTDTQY
TRBJ2-1 TRBV6-6 - ASSWEVAANEQF
TRBJ2-7 TRBV21-1 once ASSRGLQRGNPYEQY
TRBJ2-1 TRBV9 - ASSVLAGQYNEQF
TRBJ2-5 TRBV7-2 - ASSLGRRGETQY
TRBJ2-3 TRBV5-4 - ASSALAEEGTDTQY
TRBJ2-6 TRBV2 - ASRERESRGANVLT
TRBJ2-6 TRBV5-1 - ASSLTGANVLA
TRBJ2-4 TRBV6-4 few ASGRRLGIAKNIQY
TRBJ1-2 TRBV27 - ASTPGRGQGYT
TRBJ2-1 TRBV27 - ASSLWSGLAGTNEQF
TRBJ2-1 TRBV28 - ASITSGPRWDNEQF
TRBJ2-1 TRBV6-6 - ASSYENPNEQF
TRBJ1-1 TRBV30 - AWSVTRNTEAF
TRBJ2-1 TRBV4-2 - ASSQIWTSDNEQF
TRBJ2-3 TRBV9 - ASTPGTSAMGGTQY
TRBJ1-1 TRBV28 - ASSADGHPNTEAF
TRBJ1-2 TRBV5-1 - ASSLGPGNGYT
TRBJ2-1 TRBV9 - ASSPAYREQF
TRBJ2-7 TRBV30 - AWNRGRSYEQY
TRBJ1-2 TRBV28 - ASRPGMPYGYT
TRBJ1-5 TRBV28 - ASSLGRRGNQPQH
TRBJ2-3 TRBV7-9 once ASSADRGTDTQY
TRBJ1-2 TRBV28 - ASSRRPNYGYT
TRBJ1-2 TRBV27 - ASSPNSGYGYT
TRBJ2-7 TRBV19 - ASSRTSGAYEQY
TRBJ2-3 TRBV12-5 - ASALGTGVGTDTQY
TRBJ2-3 TRBV30 - AWSGGRSRTDTQY
TRBJ1-2 TRBV2 - ATSGQGTYGYT
TRBJ2-7 TRBV7-2 - ASSLATSGYEQY
TRBJ2-3 TRBV18 - ASYQGQGVDTQY
TRBJ2-2 TRBV6-6 once ASSYRGQGNTGELF
TRBJ1-1 TRBV14 - ASSHHAYSEAF
TRBJ2-7 TRBV2 few ASGSTIYEQY
TRBJ2-5 TRBV28 - ASSRPRGLETQY